This T cell receptor (beta chain) was retrieved from a study of early T cells in non-severe SARS-CoV-2 infection. Study summary: Sequenced material consisted of bulk RNA (from unsorted whole blood), and chains were unpaired.

The TCR library protocol attached unique molecular identifiers to the individual cDNA molecules. Using its own MiXCR run on the 5' RACE reads, TCRdb lists one record per CDR3 protein. The data contain 70,000 to 90,000 distinct CDR3 sequences, more than 9% of them singletons. This clonotype was observed many times. This sequence was found in an adult who was a healthcare worker with PCR-confirmed SARS-CoV-2 infection or an uninfected control (not recorded which). Sequencing was performed on whole blood, taken at baseline.

CDR3 region: CASSRQGVTGELFF. DNA for the CDR3: TGTGCCAGCAGTAGACAGGGGGTCACCGGGGAGCTGTTTTTT. The chain recombines TRBV27 with TRBJ2-2; 9 nucleotides match TRBD1. V was clipped by 5 bases and J by 4 bases; unmatched bases: 2. Germline V gene lookup returns CDR1 MNHEY and CDR2 SMNVEV (reference sequence). The CDR3 has 14 residues.